This is a list of T cell receptor beta chains from one sample in a study of graft-versus-host responses after intestinal transplantation. Clones were read by immunoSEQ multiplex PCR, and TCRdb kept only the in-frame ones, dropping some. In the table there are about 100,000 clones, 87% of which are singletons. Their recognized antigens are unknown. The specimen was unstimulated CD4+ T cells sorted from spleen or lymph node cells, collected before transplant. These receptors came from a human donor who was the organ donor for an intestinal transplant. Both conserved end residues are part of each CDR3. D genes are given only for firm matches. Rows give clone size only sometimes, using once, few, many, or a class for an expanded clone.

d_call	v_call	j_call	clone_size	cdr3_nt	cdr3_aa
NA	TRBV28	TRBJ1-4	NA	TGTGCCAGCAGTTTCAGGGGCGGATTTATTGCAACTAATGAAAAACTGTTTTTT	CASSFRGGFIATNEKLFF
TRBD2	TRBV4-2	TRBJ2-7	NA	TGTGCCAGCAGCCAAGAGGAGCGGGGCTCCTACGAGCAGTACTTC	CASSQEERGSYEQYF
TRBD1	TRBV4-2	TRBJ1-4	NA	TGTGCCAGCAGCTCCCAGGGGGCTGCTAATGAAAAACTGTTTTTT	CASSSQGAANEKLFF
TRBD1	TRBV5-4	TRBJ1-2	once	TGTGCCAGCAGCTTGGGGGGAACGCAGGGGGCGCGAAAGCATGGCTACACCTTC	CASSLGGTQGARKHGYTF
NA	TRBV28	TRBJ1-5	NA	TGTGCTACAGGACAGCCTCAATCGCCCCAGCATTTT	CATGQPQSPQHF
TRBD1	TRBV10-2	TRBJ1-1	NA	TGCGCCAGCAGTCGACAGGGGGCTAGTTCGGGCACTGAAGCTTTCTTT	CASSRQGASSGTEAFF
TRBD1	TRBV2	TRBJ2-1	NA	TGTGCCAGCAGGGGCAGGGGGTCCTACAATGAGCAGTTCTTC	CASRGRGSYNEQFF
NA	TRBV20-1	TRBJ1-1	NA	TGCAGTGCTAGAGGGCGCACTGAAGCTTTCTTT	CSARGRTEAFF
NA	TRBV14	TRBJ2-7	once	TGTGCCAGCAGCCAAGTTAGTTGGGGACACCTAGACTACGAGCAGTACTTC	CASSQVSWGHLDYEQYF
TRBD1	TRBV7-2	TRBJ1-2	NA	TGTGCCAGCAGCTCTCCGAGGACAGGCCCCTCTAACTATGGCTACACCTTC	CASSSPRTGPSNYGYTF
NA	TRBV11-2	TRBJ2-7	NA	TGTGCCAGCAGCTTAGACAGGGTAGGGTCCTACGAGCAGTACTTC	CASSLDRVGSYEQYF
TRBD1	TRBV5-1	TRBJ1-3	NA	TGCGCCAGCAGACGGACAGGGTATCAAACCATATATTTT	CASRRTGYQTIYF
NA	TRBV7-2	TRBJ1-5	NA	TGTGCCAGCAGCTTAGGGGACACCCTGCCCCAGCATTTT	CASSLGDTLPQHF
NA	TRBV25-1	TRBJ1-3	NA	TGTGCCAGCAGGGGAGGGGCTGGAAACACCATATATTTT	CASRGGAGNTIYF
NA	TRBV4-1	TRBJ2-5	once	TGCGCCAGCAGACCGTGGGGGCAGCAAGAGACCCAGTACTTC	CASRPWGQQETQYF
TRBD1	TRBV5-1	TRBJ1-3	NA	TGCGCCAGCAGCCTGGACAGGAGCCTCTCTGGAAACACCATATATTTT	CASSLDRSLSGNTIYF
NA	TRBV5-4	TRBJ2-2	NA	TGTGCCAGCAGCTTGGGTCTCTGGGGGGAGCTGTTTTTT	CASSLGLWGELFF
TRBD1	TRBV10-3	TRBJ1-6	NA	TGTGCCATCAGTGAGGGGGGGACAGGGATTAATTCACCCCTCCACTTT	CAISEGGTGINSPLHF
NA	TRBV7-8	TRBJ1-2	NA	TGTGCCAGCAGCCCCCCCGGGACCTCCTTGGGCTACACCTTC	CASSPPGTSLGYTF
NA	TRBV19	TRBJ1-4	NA	TGTGCCAGTAGTATGGAACAGGGAGGCAATGAAAAACTGTTTTTT	CASSMEQGGNEKLFF
NA	TRBV30	TRBJ1-1	NA	TGTGCCTGGAGGGCGAACACTGAAGCTTTCTTT	CAWRANTEAFF
TRBD1	TRBV6-6	TRBJ1-5	NA	TGTGCCAGCAGACCCCGCGACAGGGGAAGGGATCAGCCCCAGCATTTT	CASRPRDRGRDQPQHF
TRBD2	TRBV2	TRBJ2-1	NA	TGTGCCAGCAGTGAAGCGGGAGCGGGGGGACCGATGATCTACAATGAGCAGTTCTTC	CASSEAGAGGPMIYNEQFF
NA	TRBV7-3	TRBJ2-2	NA	TGTGCCAGCAGTCCCAGGGGGGATACCGGGGAGCTGTTTTTT	CASSPRGDTGELFF
TRBD1	TRBV28	TRBJ1-6	NA	TGTGCCATCGAACCGGGACAGGCCTATTCACCCCTCCACTTT	CAIEPGQAYSPLHF
NA	TRBV28	TRBJ1-4	NA	TGTGCCAGCAGTCCCCGGGCAGGCCAGAATGAAAAACTGTTTTTT	CASSPRAGQNEKLFF
NA	TRBV28	TRBJ1-5	NA	TGTGCCAGCTGGTTCGGCAGCAATCAGCCCCAGCATTTT	CASWFGSNQPQHF